The sequence of this T cell receptor (beta chain) was determined in a study of cytomegalovirus exposure and HLA in healthy donors. The CDR3 consists of 12 residues. The J segment lost 6 bases and the V segment lost 11 bases, leaving 9 bases of the junction unmatched. The germline gives CDR1 MNHEY, CDR2 SVGAGI. This clone was seen once. What it binds is unknown. PCR involved 60 Vbeta and 13 Jbeta primers. Repertoires were generated with immunoSEQ multiplex PCR, while TCRdb's copy carries only in-frame clones and drops some. Among around 280,000 clones listed, about 87% were seen once. Overall study findings and caveats: Within a later analysis, the majority of CMV-associated TCR beta chains appeared HLA-restricted. Donors belonging to an Asian-associated ancestry cluster reportedly showed fewer N-insertions in productive TCRs than the roughly 700-donor mean, according to what a later analysis found. Later analysis identified 16,951 TCR beta sequences associated with HLA alleles, using a false discovery rate threshold of 0.05.

The J gene is TRBJ1-2, the V gene TRBV6-5; 7 bases align to TRBD1. This clonotype originated in a woman aged 18-29 years in good health and CMV-seronegative. The sequencing input was PBMCs. The CDR3 loop reads CAAKGAYNGYTF. CDR3 sequence (DNA): TGTGCCGCCAAGGGGGCCTACAATGGCTACACCTTC.